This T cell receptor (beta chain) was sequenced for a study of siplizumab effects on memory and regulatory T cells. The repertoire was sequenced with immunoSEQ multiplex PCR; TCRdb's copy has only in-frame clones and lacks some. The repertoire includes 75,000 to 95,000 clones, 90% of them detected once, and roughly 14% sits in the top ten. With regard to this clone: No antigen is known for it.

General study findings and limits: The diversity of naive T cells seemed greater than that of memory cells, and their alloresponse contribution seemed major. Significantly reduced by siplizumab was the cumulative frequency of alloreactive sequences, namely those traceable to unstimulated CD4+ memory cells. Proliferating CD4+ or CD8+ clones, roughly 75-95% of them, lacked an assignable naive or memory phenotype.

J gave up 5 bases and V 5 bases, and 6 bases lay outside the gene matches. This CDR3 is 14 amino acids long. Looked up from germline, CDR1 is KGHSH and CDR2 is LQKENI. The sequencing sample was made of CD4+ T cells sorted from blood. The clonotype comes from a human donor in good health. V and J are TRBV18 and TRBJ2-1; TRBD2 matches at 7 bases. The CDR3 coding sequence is TGTGCCAGCTCAAGGTCTAGCGGAAACAATGAGCAGTTCTTC. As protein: CASSRSSGNNEQFF.